This paragraph covers one T cell receptor beta chain sequence. Its antigen is still unknown. The germline gene is not matched at one end of the junction; a read error may be the cause. This CDR3 is 14 amino acids long. Germline V CDR1 and CDR2: MDHEN, SYDVKM. It was with 60 Vbeta and 13 Jbeta primers that the PCR ran. In the original analysis: Later work found 65 million to 90 million unique TCR beta chains, with 10 million to 14 million shared. The repertoire was sequenced with immunoSEQ multiplex PCR; TCRdb's copy has only in-frame clones and lacks some. The V and J calls and clone size come from that table; D and trimming were worked out from the DNA. The sample lists around 140,000 clones; 78% were seen once. This sample is drawn from a study of cytomegalovirus exposure and HLA in healthy donors. Study-level findings and limits: Compared with the roughly 700-donor mean, an Asian-associated ancestry cluster reportedly had fewer N-insertions, according to a later analysis. It was confirmed in vitro that a few of the CMV-associated chains were specific for CMV antigens. Presence/absence results assume similar sequencing depth per donor, which may not hold.

This clonotype originated in a female donor in good health and CMV-seronegative. The chain uses TRBV28 and TRBJ1-1, with 7 bases identical to TRBD1. The sequenced material came from PBMCs. CDR3 amino acids: CASRVTGKNPEAFF. The CDR3 nucleotides read TGTGCCAGCAGGGTGACAGGGAAGAACCCTGAAGCTTTCTTT.